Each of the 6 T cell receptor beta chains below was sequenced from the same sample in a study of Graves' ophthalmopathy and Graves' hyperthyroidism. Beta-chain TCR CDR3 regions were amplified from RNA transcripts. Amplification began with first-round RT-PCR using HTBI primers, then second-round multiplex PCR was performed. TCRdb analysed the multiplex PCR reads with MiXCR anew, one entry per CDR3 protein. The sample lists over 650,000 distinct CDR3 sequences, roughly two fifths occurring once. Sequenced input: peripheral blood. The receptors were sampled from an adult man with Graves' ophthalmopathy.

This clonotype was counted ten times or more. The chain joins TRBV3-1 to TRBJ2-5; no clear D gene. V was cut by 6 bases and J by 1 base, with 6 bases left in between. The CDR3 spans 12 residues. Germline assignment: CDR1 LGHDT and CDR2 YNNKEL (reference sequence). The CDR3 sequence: CASRSAQETQYF. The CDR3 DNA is TGTGCCAGCAGGTCGGCCCAAGAGACCCAGTACTTC.

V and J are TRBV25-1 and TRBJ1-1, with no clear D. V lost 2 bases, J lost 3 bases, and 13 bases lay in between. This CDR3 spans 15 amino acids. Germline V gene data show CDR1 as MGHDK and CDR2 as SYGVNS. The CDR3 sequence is CASSEGRGWYTEAFF. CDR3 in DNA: TGTGCCAGCAGTGAAGGGCGGGGTTGGTACACTGAAGCTTTCTTT. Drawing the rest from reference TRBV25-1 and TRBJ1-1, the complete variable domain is EADIYQTPRYLVIGTGKKITLECSQTMGHDKMYWYQQDPGMELHLIHYSYGVNSTEKGDLSSESTVSRIRTEHFPLTLESARPSHTSQYLCASSEGRGWYTEAFFGQGTRLTVV.

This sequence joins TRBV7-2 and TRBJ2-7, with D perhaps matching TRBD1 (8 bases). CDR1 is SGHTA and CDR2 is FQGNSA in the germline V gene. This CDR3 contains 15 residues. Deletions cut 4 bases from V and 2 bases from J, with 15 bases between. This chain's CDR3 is CASSSGGQGPYEQYF. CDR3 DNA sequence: TGTGCCAGCAGCTCGGGAGGACAGGGTCCCTACGAGCAGTACTTC.

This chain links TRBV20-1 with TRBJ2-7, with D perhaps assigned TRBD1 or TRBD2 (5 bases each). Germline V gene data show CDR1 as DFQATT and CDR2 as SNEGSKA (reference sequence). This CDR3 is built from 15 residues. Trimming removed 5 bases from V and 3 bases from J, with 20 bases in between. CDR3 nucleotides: TGCAGTGCTCCCAGAGGGGCAGGCTTACTCTACGAGCAGTACTTC. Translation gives CSAPRGAGLLYEQYF.

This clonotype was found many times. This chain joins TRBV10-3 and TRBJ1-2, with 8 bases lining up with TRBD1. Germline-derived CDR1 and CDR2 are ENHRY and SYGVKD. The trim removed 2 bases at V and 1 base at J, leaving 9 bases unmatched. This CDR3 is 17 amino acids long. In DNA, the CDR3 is TGTGCCATCAGTGAGCTAGACAGGGGATGGAGTAACTATGGCTACACCTTC. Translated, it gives CAISELDRGWSNYGYTF.

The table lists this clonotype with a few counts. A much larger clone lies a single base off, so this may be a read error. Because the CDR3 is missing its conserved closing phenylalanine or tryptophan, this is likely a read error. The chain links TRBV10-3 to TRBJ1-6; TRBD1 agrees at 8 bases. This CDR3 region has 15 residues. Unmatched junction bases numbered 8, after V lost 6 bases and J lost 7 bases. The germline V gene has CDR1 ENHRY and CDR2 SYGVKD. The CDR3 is CAIRIDRGENSPLHL. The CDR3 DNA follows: TGTGCCATCAGGATAGACAGGGGAGAGAATTCACCCCTCCACCTT.